Below, 27 T cell receptor beta chains from the same sample are listed, as sequenced in a study of shared clonotypes between healthy human individuals. Clones were read by immunoSEQ multiplex PCR, and TCRdb kept only the in-frame ones, dropping some. The sample lists 2 million to 2.5 million clones; 95% were seen once. Sequencing input: naive CD4+ T cells sorted from blood. Subset specified: CD45RA+ positively selected. The receptors derive from a man between 18 and 29 years old in good health.

In its sample, this clone was seen once. This chain connects TRBV2 to TRBJ1-1; TRBD1 matches 7 bases. In germline, CDR1 is SNHLY, CDR2 FYNNEI. V was clipped by 6 bases and J by 7 bases; unmatched bases: 11. The CDR3 covers 14 residues. CDR3 sequence (DNA): TGTGCCAGCAGGACATGGACAGGACGTGATGAAGCTTTCTTT. Its protein is CASRTWTGRDEAFF.

The chain employs TRBV7-8 and TRBJ2-7; D may be TRBD2 (5 bases). CDR3 size: 15 residues. V was clipped by 3 bases and J by 1 base, with 13 bases between them. Germline V gives CDR1 SGHVS, CDR2 FQNEAQ. The CDR3 here is CASSLASRNSYEQYF. CDR3 DNA sequence: TGTGCCAGCAGCTTGGCTAGCAGGAATTCCTACGAGCAGTACTTC.

This chain connects TRBV7-9 to TRBJ1-1, with 9 bases that match TRBD1. The CDR3 is 14 amino acids. Germline CDR1 is SEHNR and CDR2 is FQNEAQ (reference sequence). The V and J ends lost 5 bases and 1 base, in that order; junction bases with no gene match: 2. CDR3 sequence: CASSPTGGNTEAFF. The DNA for the CDR3 is TGTGCCAGCAGCCCGACAGGGGGGAACACTGAAGCTTTCTTT.

The chain is built from TRBV6-6 and TRBJ1-5; D is uncertain. This CDR3 has 11 residues. In germline, CDR1 is MNHNY, CDR2 SVGAGI (reference sequence). Trimming removed 7 bases from V and 11 bases from J, with 12 bases in between. The DNA of the CDR3 is TGTGCCAGCACCCCGGACCTTACCCAGCATTTT. Translated, it gives CASTPDLTQHF.

The chain uses TRBV19 and TRBJ2-3; TRBD2 aligns across 8 bases. The CDR3 has 15 amino acids. Germline lookup yields CDR1 LNHDA and CDR2 SQIVND (reference sequence). Trimming cost V 4 bases and J 4 bases; bases outside gene matches: 7. The CDR3, as DNA: TGTGCCAGTAGTAAACTTACGGGGGGGCCAGATACGCAGTATTTT. As protein: CASSKLTGGPDTQYF.

This chain connects TRBV7-2 to TRBJ2-1; 11 bases fit TRBD2. The CDR3 totals 18 residues. Trimming removed 4 bases from V and 1 base from J; junction bases left unmatched: 9. Germline V gene data show CDR1 as SGHTA and CDR2 as FQGNSA. As DNA, the CDR3 is TGTGCCAGCAGCTCCCGCGGGGTAGCGGGAGGGTCCTACAATGAGCAGTTCTTC. Its protein product is CASSSRGVAGGSYNEQFF.

The V and J genes are TRBV29-1 and TRBJ2-2; tentatively, D is TRBD1 (5 bases). Trimming took 5 bases from V and 6 from J, leaving 13 bases between them. The CDR3 runs 13 residues. Looked up from germline, CDR1 is SQVTM and CDR2 is ANQGSEA. The CDR3 coding sequence is TGCAGCGTTCAAACCCAGGGTCCCGGGGAGCTGTTTTTT. Protein product: CSVQTQGPGELFF.

J is TRBJ1-6 and V is TRBV5-4, with 8 nucleotides matching TRBD1. J lost 9 bases, V lost 6 bases, and 8 bases had no gene match. Germline V CDR1 and CDR2: SGHNT, YYREEE (reference sequence). There are 14 residues in the CDR3. The CDR3 reads CASTSGGVGSPLHF. In DNA, the CDR3 is TGTGCCAGCACATCAGGGGGCGTTGGTTCACCCCTCCACTTT.

The rearrangement links TRBV6-1 to TRBJ2-6, with 7 bases aligning to TRBD1. V was clipped by 4 bases and J by 2 bases; unmatched bases: 5. Germline V gene data show CDR1 as MNHNS and CDR2 as SASEGT. This CDR3 spans 16 amino acids. In DNA form, the CDR3 reads TGTGCCAGCAGTGCCCGACAGGGCGCTGGGGCCAACGTCCTGACTTTC. Its protein is CASSARQGAGANVLTF.

This sequence joins TRBV19 and TRBJ2-7; D gene unclear. Germline V CDR1 and CDR2: LNHDA, SQIVND (reference sequence). CDR3 length: 13 amino acids. Trimming took off 1 base at V and 6 bases at J, with 10 bases between the two ends. The CDR3 sequence: CASSIGPSLEQYF. For the CDR3, the DNA is TGTGCCAGTAGTATAGGACCGTCGCTCGAGCAGTACTTC.

This chain joins TRBV6-5 and TRBJ2-3; D perhaps matches TRBD2 (6 bases). The CDR3 has 13 amino acids. In germline, CDR1 is MNHEY, CDR2 SVGAGI. V was trimmed by 8 bases and J by 4 bases, leaving 13 bases between them. CDR3 loop: CASGRRNSDTQYF. In DNA, the CDR3 is TGTGCCAGCGGGAGGAGGAACTCAGATACGCAGTATTTT.

The chain carries TRBV5-1 and TRBJ2-6, with a tentative D call TRBD1 (5 bases). The CDR3 loop spans 18 amino acids. Trimming removed 0 bases from V and 1 base from J, with 14 bases in between. Germline assignment: CDR1 SGHRS and CDR2 YFSETQ. This CDR3 reads CASSLVPGLSSGANVLTF. CDR3 DNA: TGCGCCAGCAGCTTGGTACCAGGGCTATCTTCTGGGGCCAACGTCCTGACTTTC.

This clone was observed once. This chain uses TRBV29-1 with TRBJ2-1, with 9 bases fitting TRBD1. Losses at the gene ends were 6 bases for V and 3 bases for J; bases not matched to a gene: 3. Germline values: CDR1 SQVTM, CDR2 ANQGSEA. This CDR3 spans 13 amino acids. The CDR3 protein is CSVRTGVYNEQFF. In DNA form, the CDR3 reads TGCAGCGTAAGGACAGGGGTCTACAATGAGCAGTTCTTC.

The chain is built from TRBV10-3 and TRBJ1-1, with D unresolved. The CDR3 runs 14 residues. The V and J ends lost 6 bases and 3 bases respectively, with 14 bases between them. Germline assignment: CDR1 ENHRY and CDR2 SYGVKD. The CDR3 loop is CAIRQREGDTEAFF. Written as DNA, the CDR3 is TGTGCCATCAGGCAAAGGGAGGGCGACACTGAAGCTTTCTTT.

This chain joins TRBV2 and TRBJ1-3; 7 nucleotides agree with TRBD1. The trim removed 6 bases at V and 3 bases at J, leaving 14 bases unmatched. CDR1 and CDR2 from the germline V gene are SNHLY and FYNNEI. This CDR3 is 17 amino acids long. The CDR3 DNA reads as TGTGCCAGCAGCGTCGCGGTAGGGGGACAGCTTGGAAACACCATATATTTT. This codes for CASSVAVGGQLGNTIYF.

J is TRBJ2-7 and V is TRBV6-5; 8 bases agree with TRBD2. Trimming took 10 bases from V and 4 from J; bases not matched to a gene: 9. Germline V gives CDR1 MNHEY, CDR2 SVGAGI. The length of the CDR3 is 13 residues. CDR3 protein: CAKRGGGRYEQYF. CDR3 coding DNA: TGTGCCAAACGGGGCGGGGGGCGGTACGAGCAGTACTTC.

J is TRBJ2-1 and V is TRBV9; 7 nucleotides agree with TRBD2. The CDR3 contains 15 residues. Germline assignment: CDR1 SGDLS and CDR2 YYNGEE. J gave up 12 bases and V 4 bases, and 16 bases lay outside the gene matches. CDR3 sequence reads: CASSFREGGPLGQFF. CDR3 nucleotides: TGTGCCAGCAGCTTTAGGGAGGGAGGGCCGCTAGGGCAGTTCTTC.

This rearrangement joins TRBV4-3 to TRBJ1-1, with TRBD1 identical over 9 bases. CDR1 is LGHNA, CDR2 YSLEER, per germline. The CDR3 sequence is 15 residues long. J was trimmed by 7 bases and V by 4 bases; bases with no gene match: 10. CDR3 coding DNA: TGCGCCAGCAGCCCCGGGACAGGGTATGTTGTTGAAGCTTTCTTT. Amino acids: CASSPGTGYVVEAFF.

This chain's CDR3 is CAWRGQGNNFSPLHF. In DNA, the CDR3 is TGTGCCTGGAGGGGGCAGGGTAACAATTTTTCACCCCTCCACTTT. The genes are TRBV30 and TRBJ1-6; D perhaps matches TRBD1 (5 bases). CDR1 is GTSNPN and CDR2 is SVGIG in the germline V gene (reference sequence). Trimming cost V 3 bases and J 9 bases, with 18 bases left between them. This CDR3 has 15 residues.

A remark on this clone: Additional DNA sequences in this sample encode the identical CDR3. The chain carries TRBV10-3 and TRBJ1-1; D remains ambiguous. Trimming removed 3 bases from V and 7 bases from J, with 6 bases in between. The CDR3 totals 11 residues. Germline CDR1 and CDR2: ENHRY and SYGVKD. CDR3 sequence reads: CAISEGGEAFF. CDR3 sequence (DNA): TGTGCCATCAGTGAAGGTGGTGAAGCTTTCTTT.

The chain uses TRBV5-4 and TRBJ2-2; D is ambiguous. V was trimmed by 2 bases and J by 6 bases, leaving 8 bases between them. Per germline, CDR1 SGHNT and CDR2 YYREEE (reference sequence). This CDR3 contains 13 residues. The DNA for the CDR3 is TGTGCCAGCAGCTTACCAGGCGCCGGGGAGCTGTTTTTT. As protein: CASSLPGAGELFF.

J is TRBJ1-6 and V is TRBV11-2, with 9 positions matching TRBD1. The junction had 6 bases not matched to a gene; V was cut back by 2 bases and J by 10 bases. The CDR3 spans 15 residues. Germline V gene lookup returns CDR1 SGHAT and CDR2 FQNNGV. CDR3 sequence reads: CASSLTGQGQSPLHF. The CDR3 nucleotides read TGTGCCAGCAGCTTAACGGGACAGGGACAATCACCCCTCCACTTT.

This chain links TRBV6-1 with TRBJ2-3; 7 nucleotides agree with TRBD2. Looked up from germline, CDR1 is MNHNS and CDR2 is SASEGT. The CDR3 runs 18 residues. The junction had 13 bases not matched to a gene; V was cut back by 2 bases and J by 2 bases. The CDR3 is CASSEHYGWAGDTDTQYF. The CDR3 DNA is TGTGCCAGCAGTGAACATTATGGGTGGGCGGGGGACACAGATACGCAGTATTTT.

This clone was detected only once. The V and J genes are TRBV30 and TRBJ1-2; TRBD1 matches 10 bases. V was pared by 0 bases and J by 8 bases, with 6 bases of the junction left unmatched. CDR3 length: 14 residues. From germline, CDR1 is GTSNPN and CDR2 SVGIG (reference sequence). CDR3: CAWSVPGQGVGYTF. The CDR3 nucleotides are TGTGCCTGGAGTGTACCCGGACAGGGGGTGGGCTACACCTTC.

J is TRBJ2-3 and V is TRBV7-2; perhaps D is TRBD1 or TRBD2 (5 bases each). CDR1 and CDR2 from the germline V gene are SGHTA and FQGNSA. The CDR3 totals 14 residues. The ends were cut back, 5 bases at V and 3 bases at J, with 12 bases in the middle. The CDR3, as DNA: TGTGCCAGCAGCACGGGGCGGAGAACAGATACGCAGTATTTT. Translated: CASSTGRRTDTQYF. Supplemented by reference TRBV7-2 and TRBJ2-3, the full variable domain reads GAGVSQSPSNKVTEKGKDVELRCDPISGHTALYWYRQSLGQGLEFLIYFQGNSAPDKSGLPSDRFSAERTGGSVSTLTIQRTQQEDSAVYLCASSTGRRTDTQYFGPGTRLTVL.

The rearrangement uses TRBV10-2 and TRBJ1-3; 11 nucleotides agree with TRBD1. The CDR3 is made up of 15 amino acids. V lost 6 bases and J lost 8; bases outside the gene matches: 9. Germline V lookup: CDR1 WSHSY, CDR2 SAAADI. The DNA for the CDR3 is TGCGCCAGCAGGAAGGACAGGGGGCAGGAAGACACCATATATTTT. Translation gives CASRKDRGQEDTIYF.

V is TRBV19 and J is TRBJ1-1, with a tentative D call TRBD1 (6 bases). CDR3 size: 18 residues. CDR1 is LNHDA and CDR2 is SQIVND in the germline V gene (reference sequence). V gave up 4 bases and J gave up 4 bases, with 25 bases separating them. CDR3 amino acids: CASSRTTGSSNLGTEAFF. The CDR3 DNA sequence: TGTGCCAGTAGTAGGACCACAGGGTCTTCTAATCTTGGCACTGAAGCTTTCTTT.